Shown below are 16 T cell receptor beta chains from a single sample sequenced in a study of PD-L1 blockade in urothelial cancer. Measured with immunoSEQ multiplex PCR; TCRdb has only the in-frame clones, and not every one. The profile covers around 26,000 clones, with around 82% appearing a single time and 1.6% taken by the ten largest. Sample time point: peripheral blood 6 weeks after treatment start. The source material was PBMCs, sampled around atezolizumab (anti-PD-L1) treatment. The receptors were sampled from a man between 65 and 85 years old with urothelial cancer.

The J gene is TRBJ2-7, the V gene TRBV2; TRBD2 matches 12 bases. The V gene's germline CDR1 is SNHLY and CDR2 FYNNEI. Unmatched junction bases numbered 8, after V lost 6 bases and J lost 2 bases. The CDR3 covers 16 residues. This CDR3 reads CASRGLAGRRTYEQYF. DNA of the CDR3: TGTGCCAGCAGGGGACTAGCGGGTCGGCGCACCTACGAGCAGTACTTC. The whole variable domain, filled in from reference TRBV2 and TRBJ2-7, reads EPEVTQTPSHQVTQMGQEVILRCVPISNHLYFYWYRQILGQKVEFLVSFYNNEISEKSEIFDDQFSVERPDGSNFTLKIRSTKLEDSAMYFCASRGLAGRRTYEQYFGPGTRLTVT.

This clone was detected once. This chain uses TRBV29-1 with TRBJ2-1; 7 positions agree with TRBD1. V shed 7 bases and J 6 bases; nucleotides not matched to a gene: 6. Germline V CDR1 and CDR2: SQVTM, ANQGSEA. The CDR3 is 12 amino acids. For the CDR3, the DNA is TGCAGCGCGCTCGGACAGGCCAATGAGCAGTTCTTC. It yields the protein CSALGQANEQFF.

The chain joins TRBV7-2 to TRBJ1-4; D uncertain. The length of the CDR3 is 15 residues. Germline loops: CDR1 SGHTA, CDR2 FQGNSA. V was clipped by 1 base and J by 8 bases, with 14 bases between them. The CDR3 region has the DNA TGTGCCAGCAGCTTAGTCGAGGGAGATCACGAAAAACTGTTTTTT. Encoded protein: CASSLVEGDHEKLFF.

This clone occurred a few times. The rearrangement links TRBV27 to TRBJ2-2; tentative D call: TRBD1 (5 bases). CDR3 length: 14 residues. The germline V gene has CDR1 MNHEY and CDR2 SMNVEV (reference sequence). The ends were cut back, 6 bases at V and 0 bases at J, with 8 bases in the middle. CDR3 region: CASRGQSNTGELFF. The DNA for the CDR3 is TGTGCCAGCAGGGGGCAGTCGAACACCGGGGAGCTGTTTTTT.

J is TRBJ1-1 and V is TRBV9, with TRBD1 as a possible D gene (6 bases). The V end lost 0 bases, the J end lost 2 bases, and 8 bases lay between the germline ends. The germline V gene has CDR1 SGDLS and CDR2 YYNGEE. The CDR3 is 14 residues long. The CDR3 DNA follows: TGTGCCAGCAGCGTAGCGGGGGGCAACACTGAAGCTTTCTTT. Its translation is CASSVAGGNTEAFF.

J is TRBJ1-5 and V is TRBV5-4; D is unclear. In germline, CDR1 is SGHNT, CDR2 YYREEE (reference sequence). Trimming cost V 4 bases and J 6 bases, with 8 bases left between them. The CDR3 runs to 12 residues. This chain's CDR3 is CASSRPGQPQHF. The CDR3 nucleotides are TGTGCCAGCAGCCGTCCCGGTCAGCCCCAGCATTTT.

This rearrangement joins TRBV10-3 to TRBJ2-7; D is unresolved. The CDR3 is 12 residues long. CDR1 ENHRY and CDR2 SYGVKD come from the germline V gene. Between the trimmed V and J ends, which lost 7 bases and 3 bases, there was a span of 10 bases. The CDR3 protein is CAITKLDYEQYF. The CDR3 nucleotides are TGTGCCATCACGAAGCTAGACTACGAGCAGTACTTC.

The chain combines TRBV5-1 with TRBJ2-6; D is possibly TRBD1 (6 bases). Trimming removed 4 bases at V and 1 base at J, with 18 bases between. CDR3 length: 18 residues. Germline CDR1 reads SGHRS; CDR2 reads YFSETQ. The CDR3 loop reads CASSEKPGALSGANVLTF. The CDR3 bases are TGCGCCAGCAGCGAAAAACCAGGGGCGCTTTCTGGGGCCAACGTCCTGACTTTC.

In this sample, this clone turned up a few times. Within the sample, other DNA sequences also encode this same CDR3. Here the CDR3 reads CASSLVGGNYGYTF. In nucleotides, the CDR3 is TGTGCCAGCAGCTTGGTCGGGGGAAACTATGGCTACACCTTC. The gene calls are TRBV7-9 and TRBJ1-2, with D possibly being TRBD1 (5 bases). Trimming took 3 bases from V and 2 from J, leaving 10 bases between them. Germline CDR1 and CDR2: SEHNR and FQNEAQ (reference sequence). CDR3 length: 14 residues.

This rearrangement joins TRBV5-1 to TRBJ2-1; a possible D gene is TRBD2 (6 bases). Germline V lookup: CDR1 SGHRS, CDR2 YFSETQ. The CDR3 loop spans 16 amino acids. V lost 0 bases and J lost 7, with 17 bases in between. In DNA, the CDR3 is TGCGCCAGCAGCTTGGTAAAGGGAGGCTGGGGGAATGAGCAGTTCTTC. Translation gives CASSLVKGGWGNEQFF.

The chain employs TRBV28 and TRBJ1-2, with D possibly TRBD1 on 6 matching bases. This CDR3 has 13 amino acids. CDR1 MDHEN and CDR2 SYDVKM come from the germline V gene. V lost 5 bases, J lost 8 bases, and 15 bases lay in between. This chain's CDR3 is CASSLPAGGGYTF. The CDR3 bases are TGTGCCAGCAGTCTCCCGGCGGGGGGCGGCTACACCTTC.

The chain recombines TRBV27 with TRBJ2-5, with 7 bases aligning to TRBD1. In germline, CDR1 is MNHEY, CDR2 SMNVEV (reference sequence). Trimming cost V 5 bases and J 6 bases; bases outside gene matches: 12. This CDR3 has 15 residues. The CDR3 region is CASSPVSVRGKTQYF. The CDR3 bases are TGTGCCAGCAGTCCAGTTTCGGTCAGGGGGAAGACCCAGTACTTC.

This chain's CDR3 is CASSFSGSYEQYF. The CDR3 DNA reads as TGTGCCAGCAGCTTTAGCGGGAGCTACGAGCAGTACTTC. V is TRBV7-9 and J is TRBJ2-7, with 9 bases matching TRBD2. The ends lost 3 bases at V and 3 bases at J; junction bases unmatched: 0. Germline CDR1 is SEHNR and CDR2 is FQNEAQ (reference sequence). The length of the CDR3 is 13 residues.

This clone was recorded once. Here the CDR3 DNA reads TGTGCCAGCAGTTTGTCTCCTAGGGGGCTCACTGAAGCTTTCTTT. Its protein is CASSLSPRGLTEAFF. V usage is TRBV27 and J usage is TRBJ1-1; TRBD1 matches at 7 bases. This CDR3 is built from 15 residues. After removal of 3 bases from V and 4 bases from J, the junction contained 8 bases not matched to a gene. Germline V gene data show CDR1 as MNHEY and CDR2 as SMNVEV (reference sequence).

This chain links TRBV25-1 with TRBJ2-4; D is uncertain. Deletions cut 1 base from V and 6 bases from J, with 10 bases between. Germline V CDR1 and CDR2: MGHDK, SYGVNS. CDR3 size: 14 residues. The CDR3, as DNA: TGTGCCAGCAGTGAATCGAGGTCCAGAAACATTCAGTACTTC. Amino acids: CASSESRSRNIQYF.

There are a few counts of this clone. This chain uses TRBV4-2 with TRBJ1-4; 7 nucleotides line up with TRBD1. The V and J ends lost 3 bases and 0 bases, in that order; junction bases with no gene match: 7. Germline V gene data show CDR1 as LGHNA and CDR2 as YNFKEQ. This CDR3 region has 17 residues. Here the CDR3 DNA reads TGTGCCAGCAGCCAGGGAGCACAGGGGTCAACTAATGAAAAACTGTTTTTT. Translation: CASSQGAQGSTNEKLFF.